This T cell receptor beta chain was documented in a study of T cells in localized non-small cell lung cancer. Produced via immunoSEQ multiplex PCR; TCRdb's table is partial and in-frame only. The sample includes approximately 24,000 clones, more than 85% seen only once; the top ten take over 3.5%. This CDR3 comprises 15 residues. The ends lost 0 bases at V and 4 bases at J; junction bases unmatched: 6. Germline lookup yields CDR1 SGHRS and CDR2 YFSETQ. About this clone itself: Its antigen is still unknown.

Overall study results and limits: Heterogeneity remains possible, as sequencing covered one tumor region only.

The sample in question was peripheral blood, obtained before any cancer treatment. This clonotype was sampled from a female donor at least 60 years old with stage II squamous cell lung carcinoma. The chain is built from TRBV5-1 and TRBJ2-7; 8 positions agree with TRBD2. The CDR3 reads CASSLAGGSGYEQYF. In nucleotides, the CDR3 is TGCGCCAGCAGCTTGGCGGGGGGGAGCGGGTACGAGCAGTACTTC.